One and the same sample provided the 18 T cell receptor beta chains below, sequenced in a study of Ad26.COV2.S vaccination and SARS-CoV-2 variants. The table came from immunoSEQ multiplex PCR; TCRdb's copy has only in-frame clones and leaves some out. The data contain approximately 350,000 clones, 87% of them singletons. Regarding treatment: around 19 received Ad26.COV2.S at low or high dose, single or two shots; several received placebo; per-sample allocation not given. Samples were taken on day 63 after the first vaccine or placebo injection. The source material was peripheral blood, sampled in a trial of Ad26.COV2.S vaccine versus placebo. These receptors were obtained from a person between 18 and 60 years old who received the Ad26.COV2.S COVID-19 vaccine or a placebo.

The V and J genes are TRBV19 and TRBJ2-5; 8 nucleotides align to TRBD2. The germline V gene has CDR1 LNHDA and CDR2 SQIVND (reference sequence). The CDR3 has 15 amino acids. Trimming at V came to 7 bases and at J to 4 bases, leaving 11 bases not matched to a gene. CDR3 sequence: CASKSLGGAAETQYF. The DNA of the CDR3 is TGTGCCAGTAAATCACTCGGGGGGGCTGCAGAGACCCAGTACTTC.

This clone was seen only once. This rearrangement joins TRBV11-1 to TRBJ2-3; the D is unclear. The CDR3 has 12 residues. Germline CDR1 is SGHAT and CDR2 is FQDESV (reference sequence). V lost 1 base and J 5 bases, leaving 4 bases between the germline ends. CDR3 bases: TGTGCCAGCAGCTTAGTGGTAGATACGCAGTATTTT. It encodes CASSLVVDTQYF.

The V gene is TRBV24-1, the J gene TRBJ2-3; the D is unclear. Germline loops: CDR1 KGHDR, CDR2 SFDVKD. The CDR3 contains 12 residues. Trimming pared 5 bases from V and 0 bases from J, leaving 2 bases between. CDR3 nucleotides: TGTGCCACCAGTGGTAGCACAGATACGCAGTATTTT. Translation gives CATSGSTDTQYF.

The genes are TRBV6-5 and TRBJ1-6; the D is unclear. V gave up 7 bases and J gave up 9 bases, with 16 bases separating them. The CDR3 runs to 14 residues. Germline CDR1 MNHEY, CDR2 SVGAGI. The CDR3 sequence is CASNARPGSSPLHF. DNA of the CDR3: TGTGCCAGCAATGCGAGGCCGGGAAGTTCACCCCTCCACTTT.

V is TRBV3-1 (or the pseudogene TRBV3-2) and J is TRBJ2-7; 8 positions match TRBD2. The CDR3 has 15 amino acids. The V segment lost 1 base and the J segment 0 bases; nucleotides outside the gene matches: 2. Germline loops: CDR1 LGHDT, CDR2 YNNKEL (reference sequence). DNA for the CDR3: TGTGCCAGCAGCCAAGCCAGCGGGGGCTCCTACGAGCAGTACTTC. Residues: CASSQASGGSYEQYF.

The table lists this clone with a count of one. V is TRBV6-2 or TRBV6-3 and J is TRBJ2-1; 7 bases line up with TRBD1. Looked up from germline, CDR1 is MNHEY and CDR2 is SVGEGT. V gave up 5 bases and J gave up 0 bases; unmatched junction bases: 7. The CDR3 runs 16 residues. The CDR3 DNA is TGTGCCAGCAGTGATGTAGGGACAGACTCCTACAATGAGCAGTTCTTC. It is translated as CASSDVGTDSYNEQFF.

With regard to this clone: Sequence at one end of the junction differs from germline and may be a read error. The CDR3 is CASSLAALDSGDTQYF. Here the CDR3 DNA reads TGTGCCAGCAGCCTAGCGGCCCTTGACAGCGGAGATACGCAGTATTTT. The chain employs TRBV7-2 and TRBJ2-3, with 7 bases matching TRBD2. The CDR3 spans 16 residues. Per germline, CDR1 SGHTA and CDR2 FQGNSA. The full variable domain, rest sourced from reference TRBV7-2 and TRBJ2-3, is GAGVSQSPSNKVTEKGKDVELRCDPISGHTALYWYRQSLGQGLEFLIYFQGNSAPDKSGLPSDRFSAERTGGSVSTLTIQRTQQEDSAVYLCASSLAALDSGDTQYFGPGTRLTVL.

V is TRBV2 and J is TRBJ2-7; perhaps D is TRBD1 or TRBD2 (5 bases each). The V end lost 7 bases, the J end lost 1 base, and 14 bases lay between the germline ends. This CDR3 has 14 residues. Germline CDR1 is SNHLY and CDR2 is FYNNEI. The CDR3 nucleotides are TGTGCCAGCATTCGGGACCCCGATTCCTACGAGCAGTACTTC. It translates to CASIRDPDSYEQYF.

This clone was seen once. The chain has TRBV27 and TRBJ2-7; D is perhaps TRBD1 (5 bases). Between the trimmed V and J ends, which lost 1 base and 2 bases, there was a span of 9 bases. CDR3 length: 14 residues. CDR1 is MNHEY, CDR2 SMNVEV, per germline (reference sequence). The DNA of the CDR3 is TGTGCCAGCAGTTTATTAGGGGCCCCCTACGAGCAGTACTTC. Its translation: CASSLLGAPYEQYF.

The chain carries TRBV5-1 and TRBJ1-5; 10 positions agree with TRBD1. CDR1 is SGHRS, CDR2 YFSETQ, per germline. V lost 2 bases and J lost 5; bases outside the gene matches: 4. The CDR3 sequence is 15 residues long. CDR3 region: CASSFGTGVDQPQHF. The CDR3 DNA follows: TGCGCCAGCAGCTTCGGGACAGGGGTGGATCAGCCCCAGCATTTT. The entire variable domain, with the rest obtained from reference TRBV5-1 and TRBJ1-5, is as follows: KAGVTQTPRYLIKTRGQQVTLSCSPISGHRSVSWYQQTPGQGLQFLFEYFSETQRNKGNFPGRFSGRQFSNSRSEMNVSTLELGDSALYLCASSFGTGVDQPQHFGDGTRLSIL.

V and J are TRBV10-3 and TRBJ2-2; D might be TRBD1 (5 bases). Germline V gene data show CDR1 as ENHRY and CDR2 as SYGVKD. The ends were cut back, 2 bases at V and 4 bases at J, with 8 bases in the middle. The CDR3 totals 14 residues. The CDR3 DNA reads TGTGCCATCAGTGAGGCGACAGTCACCGGGGAGCTGTTTTTT. This sequence encodes CAISEATVTGELFF.

The chain combines TRBV11-3 with TRBJ2-1; D call uncertain. CDR1 is SGHNT, CDR2 YENEEA, per germline. The CDR3 contains 14 residues. The V end was cut by 4 bases, the J end by 9 bases, with 16 bases between. CDR3 nucleotide sequence: TGTGCCAGCAGCTCACGCGCGCTAGGTTTTGAGCAGTTCTTC. It yields the protein CASSSRALGFEQFF.

CDR3 sequence (DNA): TGTGCCAGTAGTGATCGGGGGCCGGGAAACACTGAAGCTTTCTTT. Its translation is CASSDRGPGNTEAFF. The V and J genes are TRBV19 and TRBJ1-1; D might be TRBD1 (6 bases). There are 15 residues in the CDR3. Looked up from germline, CDR1 is LNHDA and CDR2 is SQIVND (reference sequence). Trimming stripped 5 bases from V and 2 bases from J, with 15 bases between.

The DNA for the CDR3 is TGTGCCAGTGAGGGGGCCGGGGAGCTGTTTTTT. The encoded protein is CASEGAGELFF. The V gene is TRBV9, the J gene TRBJ2-2, with a weak D call TRBD1 (6 bases). V shed 8 bases and J shed 6 bases, with 8 bases lying between them. The germline V gene has CDR1 SGDLS and CDR2 YYNGEE. The CDR3 is made up of 11 amino acids.

The V gene is TRBV2, the J gene TRBJ1-1; D may be TRBD1 (5 bases). Germline CDR1 SNHLY, CDR2 FYNNEI. V dropped 6 bases and J dropped 8 bases, with 19 bases sitting between them. The CDR3 extends over 14 amino acids. CDR3 loop: CASRTQPGAREAFF. The CDR3 DNA sequence: TGTGCCAGCAGGACCCAACCCGGGGCGAGGGAAGCTTTCTTT.

This clone showed up just a few times. This chain connects TRBV11-2 to TRBJ1-6, with D maybe TRBD1 (6 bases). Germline values: CDR1 SGHAT, CDR2 FQNNGV. The CDR3 is made up of 15 amino acids. V gave up 1 base and J gave up 9 bases, with 13 bases separating them. The CDR3 reads CASSLVGGDTSPLHF. The DNA of the CDR3 is TGTGCCAGCAGCTTAGTAGGGGGTGATACTTCACCCCTCCACTTT. Together with reference TRBV11-2 and TRBJ1-6, the CDR3 gives the full variable domain: EAGVAQSPRYKIIEKRQSVAFWCNPISGHATLYWYQQILGQGPKLLIQFQNNGVVDDSQLPKDRFSAERLKGVDSTLKIQPAKLEDSAVYLCASSLVGGDTSPLHFGNGTRLTVT.

This clone appeared once. The V and J genes are TRBV27 and TRBJ1-5; D uncertain. Trimming pared 5 bases from V and 4 bases from J, leaving 12 bases between. Germline V gene data show CDR1 as MNHEY and CDR2 as SMNVEV (reference sequence). The CDR3 contains 14 residues. CDR3 nucleotides: TGTGCCAGCAGTCCCTACCTCCGAAATCAGCCCCAGCATTTT. The encoded protein is CASSPYLRNQPQHF.

For this clone: Different DNA sequences within this sample yield the same CDR3. This chain joins TRBV5-1 and TRBJ1-2; D may be TRBD1 (6 bases). Germline V CDR1 and CDR2: SGHRS, YFSETQ. V was trimmed by 0 bases and J by 3 bases, leaving 6 bases between them. The CDR3 spans 13 residues. This CDR3 reads CASSLEGDYGYTF. In DNA, the CDR3 is TGCGCCAGCAGCTTGGAGGGGGACTATGGCTACACCTTC.